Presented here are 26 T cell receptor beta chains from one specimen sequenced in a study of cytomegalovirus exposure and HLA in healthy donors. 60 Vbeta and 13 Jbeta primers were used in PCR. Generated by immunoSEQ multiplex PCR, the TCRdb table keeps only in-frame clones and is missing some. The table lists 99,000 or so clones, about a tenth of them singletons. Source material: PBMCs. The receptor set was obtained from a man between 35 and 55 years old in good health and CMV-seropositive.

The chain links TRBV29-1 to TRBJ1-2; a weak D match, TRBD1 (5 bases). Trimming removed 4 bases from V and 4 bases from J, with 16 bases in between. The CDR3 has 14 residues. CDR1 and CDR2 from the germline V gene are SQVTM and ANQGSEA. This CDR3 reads CSVATGSISYGYTF. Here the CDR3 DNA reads TGCAGCGTTGCCACAGGCTCTATCTCCTATGGCTACACCTTC.

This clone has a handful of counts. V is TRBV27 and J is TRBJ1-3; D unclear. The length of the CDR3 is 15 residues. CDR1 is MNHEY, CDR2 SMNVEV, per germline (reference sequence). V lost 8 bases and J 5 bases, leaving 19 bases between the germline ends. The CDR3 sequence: CASFSIAGDRNTIYF. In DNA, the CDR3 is TGTGCCAGCTTCTCAATCGCGGGTGATCGAAACACCATATATTTT.

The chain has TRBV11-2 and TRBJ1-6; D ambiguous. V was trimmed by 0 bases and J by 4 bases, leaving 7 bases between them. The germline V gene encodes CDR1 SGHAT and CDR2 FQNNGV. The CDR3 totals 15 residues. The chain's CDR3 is CASSLDPGYNSPLHF. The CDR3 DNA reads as TGTGCCAGCAGCTTAGATCCAGGATATAATTCACCCCTCCACTTT.

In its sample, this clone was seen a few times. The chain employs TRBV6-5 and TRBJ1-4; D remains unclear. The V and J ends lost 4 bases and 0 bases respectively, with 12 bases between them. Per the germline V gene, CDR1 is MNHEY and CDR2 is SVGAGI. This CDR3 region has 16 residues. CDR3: CASSSLSGATNEKLFF. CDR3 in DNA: TGTGCCAGCAGTTCCCTAAGCGGTGCAACTAATGAAAAACTGTTTTTT.

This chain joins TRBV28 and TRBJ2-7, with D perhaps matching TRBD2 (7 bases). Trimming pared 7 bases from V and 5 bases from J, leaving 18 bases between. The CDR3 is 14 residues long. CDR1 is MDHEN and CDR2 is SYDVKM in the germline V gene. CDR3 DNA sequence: TGTGCCAGCATGGGAGGGACATATTTGCACGAGCAGTACTTC. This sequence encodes CASMGGTYLHEQYF.

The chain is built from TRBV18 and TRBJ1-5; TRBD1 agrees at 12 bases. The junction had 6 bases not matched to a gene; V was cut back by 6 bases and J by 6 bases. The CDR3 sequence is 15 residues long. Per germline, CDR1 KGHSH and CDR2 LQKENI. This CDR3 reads CASSPGTGGGQPQHF. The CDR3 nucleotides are TGTGCCAGCTCCCCAGGGACAGGGGGCGGTCAGCCCCAGCATTTT.

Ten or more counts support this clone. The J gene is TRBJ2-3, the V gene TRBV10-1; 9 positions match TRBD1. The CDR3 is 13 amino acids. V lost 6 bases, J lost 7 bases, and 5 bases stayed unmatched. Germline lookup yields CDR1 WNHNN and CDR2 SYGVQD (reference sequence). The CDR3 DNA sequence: TGCGCCAGCAGCCGGGACAGGGACAATACGCAGTATTTT. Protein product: CASSRDRDNTQYF.

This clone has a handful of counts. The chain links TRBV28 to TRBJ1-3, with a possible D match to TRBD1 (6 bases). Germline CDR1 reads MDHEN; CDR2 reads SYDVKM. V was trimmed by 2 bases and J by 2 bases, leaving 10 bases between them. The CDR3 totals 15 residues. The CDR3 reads CASSLTGNTGNTIYF. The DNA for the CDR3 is TGTGCCAGCAGTTTAACAGGGAATACTGGAAACACCATATATTTT.

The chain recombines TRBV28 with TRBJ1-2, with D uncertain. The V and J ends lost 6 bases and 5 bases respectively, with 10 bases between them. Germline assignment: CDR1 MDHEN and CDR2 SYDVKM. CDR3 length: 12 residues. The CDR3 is CASSSWRYGYTF. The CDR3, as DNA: TGTGCCAGCAGCTCGTGGAGATATGGCTACACCTTC.

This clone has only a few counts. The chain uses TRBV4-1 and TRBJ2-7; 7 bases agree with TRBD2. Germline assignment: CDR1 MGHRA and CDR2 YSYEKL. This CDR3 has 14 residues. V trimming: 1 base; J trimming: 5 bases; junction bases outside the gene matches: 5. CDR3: CASSQGLATHEQYF. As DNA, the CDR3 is TGCGCCAGCAGCCAAGGACTAGCTACCCACGAGCAGTACTTC.

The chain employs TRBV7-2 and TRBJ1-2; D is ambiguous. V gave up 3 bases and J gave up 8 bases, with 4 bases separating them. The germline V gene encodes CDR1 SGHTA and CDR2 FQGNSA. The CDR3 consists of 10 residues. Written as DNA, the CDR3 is TGTGCCAGCAGCTTCGGGGGCTACACCTTC. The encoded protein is CASSFGGYTF.

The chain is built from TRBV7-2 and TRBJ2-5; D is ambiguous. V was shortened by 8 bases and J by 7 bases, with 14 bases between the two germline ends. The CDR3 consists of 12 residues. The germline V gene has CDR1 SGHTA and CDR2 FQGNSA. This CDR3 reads CASLGVLGTQYF. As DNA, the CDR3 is TGTGCCAGCCTTGGTGTTCTCGGGACCCAGTACTTC.

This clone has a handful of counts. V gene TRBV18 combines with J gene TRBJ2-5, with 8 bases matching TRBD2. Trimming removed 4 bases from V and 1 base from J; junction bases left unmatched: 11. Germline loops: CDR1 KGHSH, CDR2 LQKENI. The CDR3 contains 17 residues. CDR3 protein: CASSRPRGGPAQETQYF. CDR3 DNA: TGTGCCAGCTCACGGCCCCGGGGGGGACCAGCCCAAGAGACCCAGTACTTC.

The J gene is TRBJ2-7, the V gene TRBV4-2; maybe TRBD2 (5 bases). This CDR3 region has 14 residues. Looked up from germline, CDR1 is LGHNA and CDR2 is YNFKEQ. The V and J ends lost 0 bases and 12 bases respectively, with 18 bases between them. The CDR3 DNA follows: TGTGCCAGCAGCCAAGAAAGGGAGTACTTCAGTCGGTACTTC. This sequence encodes CASSQEREYFSRYF.

CDR3 sequence: CASRSPGGLGEQYF. The CDR3 region has the DNA TGTGCCAGCCGCTCTCCAGGGGGCTTGGGGGAGCAGTACTTC. The V and J genes are TRBV28 and TRBJ2-7; 8 positions match TRBD1. With V trimmed by 8 bases and J by 7 bases, 13 bases remained unmatched. The CDR3 is 14 residues long. Germline V lookup: CDR1 MDHEN, CDR2 SYDVKM.

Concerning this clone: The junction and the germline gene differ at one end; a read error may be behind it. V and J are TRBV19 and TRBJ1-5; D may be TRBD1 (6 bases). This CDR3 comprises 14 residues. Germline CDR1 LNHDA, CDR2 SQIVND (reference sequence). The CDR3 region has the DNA TGTGCCAGTAAACAAGGACAGACAAATCAGCACCAGCATTTT. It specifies CASKQGQTNQHQHF.

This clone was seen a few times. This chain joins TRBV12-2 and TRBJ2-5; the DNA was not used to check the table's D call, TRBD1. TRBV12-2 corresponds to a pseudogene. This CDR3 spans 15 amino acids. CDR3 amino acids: CASRSRQVIQETQYF. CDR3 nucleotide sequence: TGTGCAAGTCGCTCGCGACAGGTCATACAAGAGACCCAGTACTTC.

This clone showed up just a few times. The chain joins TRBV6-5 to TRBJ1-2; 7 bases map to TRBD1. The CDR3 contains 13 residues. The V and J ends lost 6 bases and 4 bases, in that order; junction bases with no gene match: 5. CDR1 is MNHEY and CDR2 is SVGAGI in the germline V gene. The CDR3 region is CASSRTGPYGYTF. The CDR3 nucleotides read TGTGCCAGCAGCCGGACAGGTCCCTATGGCTACACCTTC.

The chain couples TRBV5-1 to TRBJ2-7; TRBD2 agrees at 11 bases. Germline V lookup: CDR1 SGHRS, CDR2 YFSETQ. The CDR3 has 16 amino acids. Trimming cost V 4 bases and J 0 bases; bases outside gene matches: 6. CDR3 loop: CASSVTSGSASYEQYF. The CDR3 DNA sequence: TGCGCCAGCAGCGTTACTAGCGGGAGCGCCTCCTACGAGCAGTACTTC.

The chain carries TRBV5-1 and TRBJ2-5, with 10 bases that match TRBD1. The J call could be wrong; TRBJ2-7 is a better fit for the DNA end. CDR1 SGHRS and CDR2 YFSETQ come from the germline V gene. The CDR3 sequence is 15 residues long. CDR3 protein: CASSSSGQGTDEQYF. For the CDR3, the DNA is TGCGCCAGCAGCTCCTCGGGACAGGGGACCGACGAGCAGTACTTC.

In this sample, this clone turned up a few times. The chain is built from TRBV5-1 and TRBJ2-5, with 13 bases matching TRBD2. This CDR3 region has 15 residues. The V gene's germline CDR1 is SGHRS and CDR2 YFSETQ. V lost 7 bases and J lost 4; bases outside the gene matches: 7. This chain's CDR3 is CASGELAGGGETQYF. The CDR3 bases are TGCGCCAGCGGCGAACTAGCGGGAGGGGGAGAGACCCAGTACTTC.

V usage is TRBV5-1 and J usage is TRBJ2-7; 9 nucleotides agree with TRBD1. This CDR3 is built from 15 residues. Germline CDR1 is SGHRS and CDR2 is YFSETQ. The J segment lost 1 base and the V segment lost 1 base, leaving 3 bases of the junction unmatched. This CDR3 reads CASSLLTGGSYEQYF. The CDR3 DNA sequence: TGCGCCAGCAGCTTGCTGACAGGGGGATCCTACGAGCAGTACTTC.

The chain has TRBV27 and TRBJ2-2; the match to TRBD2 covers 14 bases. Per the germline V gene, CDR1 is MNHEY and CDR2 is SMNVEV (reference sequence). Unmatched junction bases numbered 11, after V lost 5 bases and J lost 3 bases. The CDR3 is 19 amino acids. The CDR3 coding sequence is TGTGCCAGCAGTCGACGGACTAGCGGGGGGAGAAGGGACACCGGGGAGCTGTTTTTT. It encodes CASSRRTSGGRRDTGELFF.

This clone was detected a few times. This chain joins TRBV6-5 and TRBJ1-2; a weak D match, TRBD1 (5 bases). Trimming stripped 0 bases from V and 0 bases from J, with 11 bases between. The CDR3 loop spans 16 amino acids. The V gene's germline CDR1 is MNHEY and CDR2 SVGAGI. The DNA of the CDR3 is TGTGCCAGCAGTTACTCGTCTACAGGAACTAACTATGGCTACACCTTC. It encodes CASSYSSTGTNYGYTF.

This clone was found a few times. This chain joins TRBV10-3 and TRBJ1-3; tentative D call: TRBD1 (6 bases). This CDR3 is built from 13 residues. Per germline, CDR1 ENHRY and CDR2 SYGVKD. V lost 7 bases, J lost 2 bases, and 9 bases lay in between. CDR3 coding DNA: TGTGCCATCAACAGGGCGGCTGGAAACACCATATATTTT. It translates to CAINRAAGNTIYF.

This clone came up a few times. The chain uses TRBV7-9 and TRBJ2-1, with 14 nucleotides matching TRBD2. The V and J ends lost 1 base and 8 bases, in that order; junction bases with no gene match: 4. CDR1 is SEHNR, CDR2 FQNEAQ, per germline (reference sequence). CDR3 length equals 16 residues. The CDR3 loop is CASSLGLAGGMDEQFF. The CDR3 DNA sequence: TGTGCCAGCAGCTTAGGACTAGCGGGAGGGATGGATGAGCAGTTCTTC.